The T cell receptor (beta chain) under discussion was sequenced for a study of blood T cell repertoires in COVID-19. This CDR3 spans 12 amino acids. V gave up 5 bases and J gave up 8 bases, with 10 bases separating them. CDR1 PRHDT and CDR2 FYEKMQ come from the germline V gene (reference sequence). As originally analysed: Reference gene primer amplification gave nucleated cell count estimates. Some clones are missing from TCRdb's copy, which holds only in-frame ones; the method was immunoSEQ multiplex PCR. The V and J calls and the clone size are those of that table, but D and trimming were determined from the DNA. The data contain around 82,000 clones, 75% to 90% of them singletons.

The sequence came from a man in his 70s with active or convalescent COVID-19. V usage is TRBV13 and J usage is TRBJ2-1; tentatively, D is TRBD1 (6 bases). The sequencing sample was made of peripheral blood. The CDR3 sequence is CASSEGGDEQFF. In nucleotides, the CDR3 is TGTGCCAGCAGCGAAGGGGGAGATGAGCAGTTCTTC.